Sequencing of this T cell receptor beta chain was carried out in a study of sequential checkpoint blockade in melanoma. Study details: Both treatment sequences were followed by maintenance nivolumab.

The treatment was: randomized to nivolumab then ipilimumab (arm A) or the reverse (arm B). PBMC sorting kept live CD3+CD8+ cells without CD19 or CD56. This CDR3 spans 15 amino acids. The germline CDR1 and CDR2 sequences are MNHEY and SMNVEV (reference sequence). The ends lost 6 bases at V and 0 bases at J; junction bases unmatched: 6. Clones were read by immunoSEQ multiplex PCR, and TCRdb kept only the in-frame ones, dropping some. Here the sample spans 13,000 to 15,000 clones, 52% being singletons. The specimen was CD8+ T cells sorted from blood (inferred from file names), collected from a patient given nivolumab and ipilimumab in sequence. The receptor's source is a human donor with melanoma. The gene calls are TRBV27 and TRBJ1-1; 8 positions agree with TRBD1. CDR3 nucleotide sequence: TGTGCCAGCAGAAAGGGGACAGGCATGAACACTGAAGCTTTCTTT. This gives the protein CASRKGTGMNTEAFF.